This entry lists 11 T cell receptor beta chains sequenced from one sample in a study of technical replicates of blood from a few donors. Clones were sequenced by immunoSEQ multiplex PCR, and TCRdb holds only the in-frame ones, with some missing. The data show approximately 85,000 clones, about 94% seen once. The sequenced sample was T cells isolated from PBMCs. The receptor set was obtained from a human donor in good health.

The J gene is TRBJ2-1, the V gene TRBV5-4, with D perhaps matching TRBD1 (7 bases). The V end lost 0 bases, the J end lost 5 bases, and 18 bases lay between the germline ends. This CDR3 is built from 17 residues. Germline CDR1 and CDR2: SGHNT and YYREEE (reference sequence). The CDR3 DNA sequence: TGTGCCAGCAGCTTGGGGGGCGGGACAGTGGGGCACAATGAGCAGTTCTTC. It is translated as CASSLGGGTVGHNEQFF.

The chain recombines TRBV4-1 with TRBJ2-3; 7 positions match TRBD2. Unmatched junction bases numbered 10, after V lost 9 bases and J lost 4 bases. This CDR3 spans 14 amino acids. Germline values: CDR1 MGHRA, CDR2 YSYEKL. The CDR3 is CASRGLAVADTQYF. The DNA for the CDR3 is TGCGCCAGTCGTGGGCTAGCGGTTGCAGATACGCAGTATTTT.

This sequence joins TRBV30 and TRBJ2-1; TRBD2 is a possible D gene (6 bases). The germline V and J ends were trimmed by 2 bases and 10 bases, with 18 bases remaining between them. The CDR3 contains 14 residues. The germline gives CDR1 GTSNPN, CDR2 SVGIG (reference sequence). CDR3 sequence: CAWSPGTLPTEQFF. The CDR3 coding sequence is TGTGCCTGGAGTCCCGGGACTCTCCCCACGGAGCAGTTCTTC.

This chain links TRBV7-6 with TRBJ2-3; 15 bases fit TRBD2. The V segment lost 2 bases and the J segment 6 bases; nucleotides outside the gene matches: 6. Germline V CDR1 and CDR2: SGHVS, FNYEAQ. The length of the CDR3 is 17 residues. CDR3 residues: CASSLPWTSGGADTQYF. CDR3 in DNA: TGTGCCAGCAGCTTACCCTGGACTAGCGGGGGGGCTGATACGCAGTATTTT. The variable domain in full, completed from reference TRBV7-6 and TRBJ2-3, reads GAGVSQSPRYKVTKRGQDVALRCDPISGHVSLYWYRQALGQGPEFLTYFNYEAQQDKSGLPNDRFSAERPEGSISTLTIQRTEQRDSAMYRCASSLPWTSGGADTQYFGPGTRLTVL.

V is TRBV5-6 and J is TRBJ2-1, with 8 bases aligning to TRBD2. This CDR3 is built from 15 residues. The trim removed 4 bases at V and 7 bases at J, leaving 10 bases unmatched. Looked up from germline, CDR1 is SGHDT and CDR2 is YYEEEE. The DNA for the CDR3 is TGTGCCAGCAGCCCTTGGACTAGCTTAACTAATGAGCAGTTCTTC. Translating it yields CASSPWTSLTNEQFF. The variable domain in full, with the rest retrieved from reference TRBV5-6 and TRBJ2-1, is DAGVTQSPTHLIKTRGQQVTLRCSPKSGHDTVSWYQQALGQGPQFIFQYYEEEERQRGNFPDRFSGHQFPNYSSELNVNALLLGDSALYLCASSPWTSLTNEQFFGPGTRLTVL.

This sequence joins TRBV30 and TRBJ1-2; 7 nucleotides align to TRBD1. With V trimmed by 1 base and J by 3 bases, 14 bases remained unmatched. In germline, CDR1 is GTSNPN, CDR2 SVGIG (reference sequence). The CDR3 totals 17 residues. The CDR3 sequence is CAWSGGGPAAGHYGYTF. The CDR3 coding sequence is TGTGCCTGGAGTGGAGGGGGCCCTGCCGCCGGACACTATGGCTACACCTTC.

The chain couples TRBV30 to TRBJ2-7; 10 positions agree with TRBD1. The ends lost 1 base at V and 3 bases at J; junction bases unmatched: 6. Per the germline V gene, CDR1 is GTSNPN and CDR2 is SVGIG (reference sequence). This CDR3 contains 15 residues. As DNA, the CDR3 is TGTGCCTGGAGTGGCGGACAGGGGGTCATCTACGAGCAGTACTTC. Translated, it gives CAWSGGQGVIYEQYF. The full variable domain, rest sourced from reference TRBV30 and TRBJ2-7, is SQTIHQWPATLVQPVGSPLSLECTVEGTSNPNLYWYRQAAGRGLQLLFYSVGIGQISSEVPQNLSASRPQDRQFILSSKKLLLSDSGFYLCAWSGGQGVIYEQYFGPGTRLTVT.

V and J are TRBV7-8 and TRBJ1-1; 7 bases align to TRBD1. The ends lost 4 bases at V and 11 bases at J; junction bases unmatched: 4. The CDR3 totals 11 residues. CDR1 and CDR2 (germline): SGHVS, FQNEAQ. CDR3 coding DNA: TGTGCCAGCAGCTCTGGACAGGACGCTTTCTTT. It is translated as CASSSGQDAFF.

The V gene is TRBV7-3, the J gene TRBJ2-1; 9 nucleotides line up with TRBD2. This CDR3 region has 15 residues. Germline loops: CDR1 SGHTA, CDR2 FQGTGA. Unmatched junction bases numbered 4, after V lost 3 bases and J lost 4 bases. CDR3 region: CASSFSGGTYNEQFF. The CDR3 nucleotides are TGTGCCAGCAGCTTCAGCGGGGGGACATACAATGAGCAGTTCTTC.

This sequence joins TRBV28 and TRBJ1-4, with a weak D call TRBD1 (5 bases). V dropped 6 bases and J dropped 6 bases, with 14 bases sitting between them. The CDR3 loop spans 14 amino acids. The germline gives CDR1 MDHEN, CDR2 SYDVKM. CDR3 nucleotides: TGTGCCAGCAGGATCGGGGGGATGGATGAAAAACTGTTTTTT. It codes for CASRIGGMDEKLFF.

V gene TRBV28 combines with J gene TRBJ1-4; D not certain. This CDR3 is built from 17 residues. The germline V gene has CDR1 MDHEN and CDR2 SYDVKM. Trimming removed 4 bases at V and 5 bases at J, with 20 bases between. The CDR3 DNA follows: TGTGCCAGCAGTTCCTCGGCGGCCCAGATGTCAAATGAAAAACTGTTTTTT. This encodes CASSSSAAQMSNEKLFF. The full variable domain, completed using reference TRBV28 and TRBJ1-4, is DVKVTQSSRYLVKRTGEKVFLECVQDMDHENMFWYRQDPGLGLRLIYFSYDVKMKEKGDIPEGYSVSREKKERFSLILESASTNQTSMYLCASSSSAAQMSNEKLFFGSGTQLSVL.